This TCR beta chain was sequenced during a study of metastatic and nonmetastatic thyroid tumors (dated by TCRdb to 2019 to 2021). Study-level background: Repertoires were compared across peripheral blood and tumor or nodule tissue samples from malignant and benign thyroid patients.

With regard to this clone: There is no known antigen for this receptor. No base quality information exists; no much larger clone differs at one position.

V was cut back by 1 base and J by 3 bases, leaving a gap of 15 bases between them. The CDR3 measures 15 amino acids from cysteine to phenylalanine. The CDR3 DNA has 45 bases and is translated from base 1. The CDR1 and CDR2 encoded by the germline V gene (reference sequence) are DFQATT and SNEGSKA. No patient had received any treatment before thyroid surgery. Using T-cell receptor beta sequencing, the researchers looked back retrospectively at clinical samples from patients, gathered between the early 2010s and the late 2010s. The library was produced with PCR. The sequencer was an Illumina HiSeq 4000. High-throughput sequencing was used to profile the TCR beta-chain CDR3 region of every patient. Turning to the authors' computational methods: A classifier to discriminate distant-metastatic papillary thyroid cancer patients was built from CDR3 differences across clinicopathological groups. The Shannon index was used to assess repertoire diversity, and the Morisita-Horn index was used to assess tumor-blood repertoire similarity. Through fastp at Q25 and MiXCR, TCRdb rebuilt clones from the public reads, retaining in-frame beta chains. The authors' filters were not applied to this entry. Within this sample are tens of thousands of clones, with 16% of them counted one time only. The top ten clones comprise about 20% of the sample.

The paper as a whole reports these results and caveats: TCR beta diversity was reported as significantly higher in malignant tumors than in benign nodules, in both blood and tumor samples.

Sequenced: blood. The TCR comes from a female donor with papillary thyroid cancer or a benign thyroid nodule (not recorded which). Some clones in this sample may be carry-over from other donors' samples. The chain couples TRBV20-1 to TRBJ1-1; no confident D gene assignment can be made. The CDR3 is CSARGQALGHTEAFF. The bases read TGCAGTGCTAGAGGCCAGGCCCTAGGACACACTGAAGCTTTCTTT.